This TCR beta chain appears in the sequencing data of a study of identical twins. One entry per CDR3 protein, called by TCRdb with MiXCR from the 5' RACE reads. The sample includes 350,000 or so distinct CDR3 sequences, approximately 13% of them seen just once. Germline assignment: CDR1 SGHRS and CDR2 YFSETQ. The CDR3 is 15 residues long. Trimming shortened V by 0 bases and J by 5 bases, and 14 bases separated the two germline ends. These sequences were also reported in another study, on yellow fever vaccine responses in identical twins.

Specimen: CD8+ T cells sorted from blood. This clonotype was obtained from a woman aged 18-35 years in good health. The chain uses TRBV5-1 and TRBJ1-1; perhaps TRBD1 as D (5 bases). This CDR3 is CASSLGGTAGTEAFF. The CDR3 coding sequence is TGCGCCAGCAGCTTGGGTGGGACCGCGGGTACTGAAGCTTTCTTT.